A selection of T cell receptor beta chains follows, all from one sample in a study of T cell repertoires in cytomegalovirus infection. TCRdb called the reads again in MiXCR, with one record for every CDR3 protein. The sample yields roughly 500,000 distinct CDR3 sequences, approximately 10% seen once. The sample taken for sequencing was PBMCs. All receptors come from a human donor in good health (CMV status not recorded). Some clones in this sample may be carry-over from other donors' samples. Each CDR3 is given with its conserved first and last residue. A D gene is named only where the DNA matches it firmly. Expanded clones get a size class; other rows say once, few or many, or leave the size out.

j_gene	v_gene	d_gene	abundance	CDR3nt	CDR3aa
TRBJ1-1	TRBV5-1	NA	few	TGCGCCAGCAGCTTCGGGGTGAAGACTGAAGCTTTCTTT	CASSFGVKTEAFF
TRBJ1-1	TRBV14	NA	many	TGTGCCAGCAGCCAGAAGAGGGGGAGTCGGAACACTGAAGCTTTCTTT	CASSQKRGSRNTEAFF
TRBJ1-2	TRBV2	TRBD1	NA	TGTGCCAGCAGGGGAATCCGGGACAGGGGTTATGGCTACACCTTC	CASRGIRDRGYGYTF
TRBJ1-1	TRBV11-2	NA	many	TGTGCCAGCAGCTCAGAAAGGGGGAGCACTGAAGCTTTCTTT	CASSSERGSTEAFF
TRBJ1-2	TRBV20-1	NA	many	TGCAGTGCTAGACCCTACAGGTCTATGTATGGCTACACCTTC	CSARPYRSMYGYTF
TRBJ1-5	TRBV12-3/TRBV12-4	TRBD1	NA	TGTGCCAGCAGTTTTTCGTCGGGACAGGCGAACAATCAGCCCCAGCATTTT	CASSFSSGQANNQPQHF
TRBJ2-1	TRBV2	TRBD1	NA	TGTGCCAGCCGATTACAGGGGGATCGGGGAAATGAGCAGTTCTTC	CASRLQGDRGNEQFF
TRBJ2-1	TRBV9	TRBD1	NA	TGTGCCAGCAGCGGGTCGACAGGGGCCAATGAGCAGTTCTTC	CASSGSTGANEQFF
TRBJ2-3	TRBV14	NA	many	TGTGCCAGCAGCACCCGCGAGGGGCGAGGAGATACGCAGTATTTT	CASSTREGRGDTQYF
TRBJ2-6	TRBV29-1	NA	few	TGCAGCGTTAACGACGGTGGCGTCCTGACTTTC	CSVNDGGVLTF
TRBJ2-5	TRBV12-3/TRBV12-4	TRBD1	many	TGTGCCAGCAGGAGGGGGCGAGAAGAGACCCAGTACTTC	CASRRGREETQYF
TRBJ1-4	TRBV7-2	NA	many	TGTGCCAGCAGACTAGGGGGAGGGGCTAATGAAAAACTGTTTTTT	CASRLGGGANEKLFF
TRBJ1-1	TRBV7-9	NA	NA	TGTGCCTCTTCCAGGGGACCTGAAGCTTTCTTT	CASSRGPEAFF
TRBJ2-1	TRBV7-9	TRBD1	NA	TGTGCCAGCAGGCGTACAGGGGCCGGGTACAATGAGCAGTTCTTC	CASRRTGAGYNEQFF
TRBJ1-5	TRBV12-3/TRBV12-4	TRBD1	many	TGTGCCAGCAGCCCGACAGGGAATCAGCCCCAGCATTTT	CASSPTGNQPQHF
TRBJ2-1	TRBV7-9	TRBD2	many	TGTGCCAGCAGCTTAGTCAGCGGGGGAGCAAGGGAGCAGTTCTTC	CASSLVSGGAREQFF